This T cell receptor (beta chain) was captured in a study of blood T cell repertoires in COVID-19 (dated by TCRdb to 2020 to 2022). For context, the study as a whole: Samples covering the acute and convalescent phases of COVID-19 were provided by collaborators in the United States, Italy and Spain. The prospective study material was composed of cDNA or gDNA derived from T cells, B-cell-depleted T cells, or PBMCs. A freely available public database, intended as a resource for researchers studying the immune response to SARS-CoV-2, is where the repertoires were released. The dataset comprised deeply sampled blood TCRbeta repertoires from subjects exposed to, actively infected with, or recovered from COVID-19. A de-identified subject ID, COVID-19 status, age in years and sex were almost always included in the sample metadata. The samples were drawn from two sources: the first 160 participants of the ongoing ImmuneRACE study, and 1,200 or so subjects contributed by 6 global collaborators. Where available, HLA class I and class II types were taken from metadata supplied by the sample provider and were not determined by assay-based typing. The research as a whole found: How much clinical and demographic metadata was included differed by source and by participant, and the metadata was provided uncurated.

The CDR3 numbers 16 residues from cysteine through phenylalanine. Only the CDR3 portion is preserved as DNA: 48 bases, with reading frame beginning at the first base. According to the germline V gene (reference sequence), CDR1 reads SGHAT and CDR2 reads FQDESV. The germline V end is reduced by 3 bases and the J end by 6 bases; junction bases left unmatched: 4. In the prospective study, participants were roughly 18 to 95 years old, resided in about two dozen geographic areas of the United States, and were enrolled through a virtual design. In the prospective study, participants were assigned to cohorts based on the clinical history participants reported in a screening survey and a study questionnaire. Exposed participants had been in contact, within 2 weeks of entering the study, with a person who had a PCR-confirmed or clinician-diagnosed case of COVID-19. In the prospective study, whole blood, serum and a nasopharyngeal or oropharyngeal swab were collected from each participant by mobile phlebotomists. Over an approximately 2-month period, participants in the prospective study had the option of providing additional blood draws and questionnaires. Blood samples from the prospective study were shipped frozen or at room temperature prior to DNA extraction.

TCRbeta CDR3 regions were amplified from genomic DNA using the immunoSEQ Assay, a bias-controlled multiplex PCR. For the original study's pipeline: Within the assay, amplification of reference gene primers was used to estimate how many nucleated cells each sample contained. To quantify the absolute abundance of each unique TCRbeta CDR3 rearrangement, sequence reads were collapsed and filtered. For each sample, productive Simpson clonality was calculated by taking the square root of Simpson's diversity index across productive rearrangements. In its TCRdb copy, this immuneACCESS table keeps in-frame sequences only and misses some clones. Where compared with another copy, unresolved V genes explain less than half of these, and the others have no known cause. Clonal size and the V and J genes are those of that table, whereas D and trimming came from the DNA. For this sample the table gives 200,000 to 250,000 clones, of which 90% were detected only once. Of the sample, more than 12% is held by the ten largest clones.

With respect to this clone: There is no known antigen for this receptor. One base away there is no much larger clone; base qualities are not given.

In this chain, TRBV11-1 is recombined with TRBJ2-2; 13 junctional bases match TRBD2. This TCR was recovered from a man aged 25-45 years who had been exposed to COVID-19. Input material: PBMCs or T cells enriched from blood (not recorded which). For the CDR3, the sequence is CASSLGLAGTSGELFF. The DNA is TGTGCCAGCAGCTTGGGACTAGCGGGGACGTCCGGGGAGCTGTTTTTT.